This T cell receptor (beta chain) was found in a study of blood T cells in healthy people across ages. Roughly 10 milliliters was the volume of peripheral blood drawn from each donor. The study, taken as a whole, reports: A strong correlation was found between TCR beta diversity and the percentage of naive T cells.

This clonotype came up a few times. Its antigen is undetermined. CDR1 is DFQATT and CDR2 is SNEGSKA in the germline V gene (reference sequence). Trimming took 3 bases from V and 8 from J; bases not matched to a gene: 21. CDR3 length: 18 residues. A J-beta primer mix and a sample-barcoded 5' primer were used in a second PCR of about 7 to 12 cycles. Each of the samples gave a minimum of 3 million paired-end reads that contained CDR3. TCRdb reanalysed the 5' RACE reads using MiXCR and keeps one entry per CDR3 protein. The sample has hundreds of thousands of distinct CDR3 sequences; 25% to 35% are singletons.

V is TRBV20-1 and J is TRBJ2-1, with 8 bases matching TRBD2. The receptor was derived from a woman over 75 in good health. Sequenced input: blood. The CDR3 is CSASKPAGALKSTDEQFF. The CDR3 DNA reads TGCAGTGCTAGTAAGCCAGCGGGAGCTTTAAAATCGACGGATGAGCAGTTCTTC.